The 27 T cell receptor beta chains reported below all come from one sample, sequenced in a study of CD8+ T cells in alopecia areata. As for treatment: oral pan-JAK inhibitor, 5-10 mg twice daily. As the sequencing template, cDNA was produced by extracting RNA and reverse transcribing it. Profiled with immunoSEQ multiplex PCR; TCRdb holds only in-frame clones, not every one. Of fewer than 250,000 clones in the sample, 50% to 60% were seen once. Material: CD4+ T cells sorted from blood, obtained at week 4, from a patient treated with tofacitinib. Source of these receptors: a human donor with alopecia areata.

The chain uses TRBV29-1 and TRBJ2-5; 7 bases match TRBD2. CDR3 length: 13 residues. Per the germline V gene, CDR1 is SQVTM and CDR2 is ANQGSEA. The V segment lost 4 bases and the J segment 5 bases; nucleotides outside the gene matches: 7. In DNA, the CDR3 is TGCAGCGTTGTGCGGACTAGTCTGGAGACCCAGTACTTC. It translates to CSVVRTSLETQYF. Looking up the rest from reference TRBV29-1 and TRBJ2-5 gives the full variable domain: SAVISQKPSRDICQRGTSLTIQCQVDSQVTMMFWYRQQPGQSLTLIATANQGSEATYESGFVIDKFPISRPNLTFSTLTVSNMSPEDSSIYLCSVVRTSLETQYFGPGTRLLVL.

This clone was seen only once. The V gene is TRBV6-6, the J gene TRBJ2-1, with D unresolved. CDR1 is MNHNY, CDR2 SVGAGI, per germline (reference sequence). V lost 7 bases to trimming and J lost 0 bases, with 13 bases between them. This CDR3 has 15 amino acids. The CDR3 reads CASTPDGTSYNEQFF. The CDR3 nucleotides are TGTGCCAGCACCCCGGACGGAACCTCCTACAATGAGCAGTTCTTC.

The chain recombines TRBV30 with TRBJ2-3; D is uncertain. Trimming removed 0 bases at V and 1 base at J, with 11 bases between. This CDR3 has 15 residues. Germline CDR1 is GTSNPN and CDR2 is SVGIG (reference sequence). For the CDR3, the DNA is TGTGCCTGGAGTGTTGGTAGGGTAGGCACAGATACGCAGTATTTT. The encoded protein is CAWSVGRVGTDTQYF.

V is TRBV29-1 and J is TRBJ1-1; 8 bases align to TRBD1. Germline-derived CDR1 and CDR2 are SQVTM and ANQGSEA. The CDR3 consists of 16 residues. The junction had 16 bases not matched to a gene; V was cut back by 4 bases and J by 6 bases. The CDR3 DNA follows: TGCAGCGTTGCTAGGACAGGGATACCATCGAGCCCTGAAGCTTTCTTT. It yields the protein CSVARTGIPSSPEAFF.

The rearrangement links TRBV29-1 to TRBJ1-2, with a weak D call TRBD1 (6 bases). Per germline, CDR1 SQVTM and CDR2 ANQGSEA. The V end lost 6 bases, the J end lost 2 bases, and 16 bases lay between the germline ends. The CDR3 loop spans 14 amino acids. CDR3 DNA: TGCAGCGTCGTTAAGGGGACACGAAACTATGGCTACACCTTC. This codes for CSVVKGTRNYGYTF.

This clone was picked up a small number of times. The chain recombines TRBV15 with TRBJ1-4; TRBD1 is a possible D gene (6 bases). The V end lost 4 bases, the J end lost 7 bases, and 13 bases lay between the germline ends. CDR1 LNHNV and CDR2 YYDKDF come from the germline V gene (reference sequence). The CDR3 has 14 residues. The CDR3 DNA is TGTGCCACCAGCAAACGACAGGACGGTGAAAAACTGTTTTTT. Translated: CATSKRQDGEKLFF.

The table lists this clone with a few counts. The rearrangement joins TRBV2 to TRBJ2-1; unclear D gene. Looked up from germline, CDR1 is SNHLY and CDR2 is FYNNEI. This CDR3 is 15 amino acids long. The V and J ends lost 3 bases and 6 bases respectively, with 15 bases between them. This CDR3 is CASSENRGASNEQFF. In DNA form, the CDR3 reads TGTGCCAGCAGTGAGAATAGAGGAGCCTCCAATGAGCAGTTCTTC.

The chain has TRBV11-2 and TRBJ2-7; a weak D match, TRBD2 (7 bases). Looked up from germline, CDR1 is SGHAT and CDR2 is FQNNGV. CDR3 size: 18 residues. V shed 5 bases and J shed 6 bases, with 29 bases lying between them. The CDR3 coding sequence is TGTGCCAGCAGCCTCCTCCCTTGGGGGGGCTCGGGTCGTTCCGAGCAGTACTTC. Translation gives CASSLLPWGGSGRSEQYF.

This clone showed up just a few times. The chain carries TRBV29-1 and TRBJ2-5; perhaps TRBD2 as D (6 bases). This CDR3 spans 13 amino acids. Trimming took 8 bases from V and 0 from J, leaving 13 bases between them. CDR1 is SQVTM and CDR2 is ANQGSEA in the germline V gene. CDR3 bases: TGCAGCTGTACCCCGGGGGACCAAGAGACCCAGTACTTC. This gives the protein CSCTPGDQETQYF.

The V and J genes are TRBV28 and TRBJ1-1, with D tentatively TRBD1 (6 bases). Germline values: CDR1 MDHEN, CDR2 SYDVKM. The CDR3 is 12 residues long. V lost 10 bases and J lost 3, with 12 bases in between. CDR3 residues: CATLHRDTEAFF. The CDR3 DNA follows: TGTGCCACCCTTCACAGGGACACTGAAGCTTTCTTT.

The chain uses TRBV2 and TRBJ2-1, with TRBD1 as a possible D gene (6 bases). Germline assignment: CDR1 SNHLY and CDR2 FYNNEI. The CDR3 loop spans 14 amino acids. Trimming left V 6 bases short and J 1 base short, with 10 bases between. The DNA of the CDR3 is TGTGCCAGCAGATCAGGGGAGTCCTACAATGAGCAGTTCTTC. As protein: CASRSGESYNEQFF.

This clone was seen only a few times. The chain combines TRBV28 with TRBJ2-6, with D tentatively TRBD1 (6 bases). The germline gives CDR1 MDHEN, CDR2 SYDVKM. V was pared by 2 bases and J by 2 bases, with 7 bases between. CDR3 length: 15 residues. The CDR3 protein is CASSLGGAGANVLTF. The CDR3, as DNA: TGTGCCAGCAGTTTAGGGGGCGCTGGGGCCAACGTCCTGACTTTC. The full variable domain, its missing parts supplied by reference TRBV28 and TRBJ2-6, is DVKVTQSSRYLVKRTGEKVFLECVQDMDHENMFWYRQDPGLGLRLIYFSYDVKMKEKGDIPEGYSVSREKKERFSLILESASTNQTSMYLCASSLGGAGANVLTFGAGSRLTVL.

The V gene is TRBV7-6, the J gene TRBJ2-1; 7 bases map to TRBD2. Losses at the gene ends were 2 bases for V and 0 bases for J; bases not matched to a gene: 1. CDR1 SGHVS and CDR2 FNYEAQ come from the germline V gene. The CDR3 length is 15 residues. The chain's CDR3 is CASSLSSGSYNEQFF. In DNA form, the CDR3 reads TGTGCCAGCAGCTTATCTAGCGGCTCCTACAATGAGCAGTTCTTC.

This clone was counted between two and nine times. The V call is TRBV19, the J call TRBJ1-5, with D hard to call. V gave up 6 bases and J gave up 3 bases, with 15 bases separating them. The V gene's germline CDR1 is LNHDA and CDR2 SQIVND (reference sequence). This CDR3 is 15 amino acids long. CDR3 region: CASRAGPWSNQPQHF. As DNA, the CDR3 is TGTGCCAGTAGAGCGGGTCCCTGGTCCAATCAGCCCCAGCATTTT.

The gene calls are TRBV30 and TRBJ2-1; D remains ambiguous. Trimming pared 5 bases from V and 4 bases from J, leaving 6 bases between. Per germline, CDR1 GTSNPN and CDR2 SVGIG (reference sequence). The CDR3 loop spans 11 amino acids. The CDR3 DNA follows: TGTGCCTGGGCCCCATACAATGAGCAGTTCTTC. This gives the protein CAWAPYNEQFF.

This clone was detected only once. V usage is TRBV30 and J usage is TRBJ1-2; 8 bases match TRBD1. With V trimmed by 3 bases and J by 7 bases, 7 bases remained unmatched. CDR3 length equals 13 residues. CDR1 is GTSNPN, CDR2 SVGIG, per germline (reference sequence). The CDR3 sequence is CAWRQGAPGGYTF. CDR3 DNA sequence: TGTGCCTGGAGGCAGGGGGCCCCCGGTGGCTACACCTTC.

This clone was detected a few times. The chain has TRBV15 and TRBJ2-1; TRBD2 matches 10 bases. Per the germline V gene, CDR1 is LNHNV and CDR2 is YYDKDF (reference sequence). There are 18 residues in the CDR3. The trim removed 5 bases at V and 8 bases at J, leaving 18 bases unmatched. The CDR3 loop is CATSSSLAGVREKDEQFF. The DNA for the CDR3 is TGTGCCACCAGCTCTAGTCTAGCGGGAGTTAGAGAGAAGGATGAGCAGTTCTTC.

CDR3 amino acids: CAWSRLPGGGYTF. CDR3 coding DNA: TGTGCCTGGAGTCGACTCCCGGGGGGTGGCTACACCTTC. The chain uses TRBV30 and TRBJ1-2, with D perhaps matching TRBD1 (5 bases). This CDR3 comprises 13 residues. V lost 2 bases, J lost 7 bases, and 14 bases lay in between. CDR1 and CDR2 from the germline V gene are GTSNPN and SVGIG (reference sequence).

The chain combines TRBV9 with TRBJ1-2; unclear D gene. CDR1 is SGDLS, CDR2 YYNGEE, per germline. The CDR3 has 15 residues. Trimming took 3 bases from V and 8 from J, leaving 20 bases between them. The CDR3 here is CASSADGAHPWGYTF. As DNA, the CDR3 is TGTGCCAGCAGCGCAGACGGAGCCCACCCTTGGGGCTACACCTTC.

The J gene is TRBJ2-2, the V gene TRBV23-1; D might be TRBD2 (5 bases). TRBV23-1 is an open reading frame whose function is uncertain. The CDR3 totals 16 residues. V dropped 0 bases and J dropped 4 bases, with 12 bases sitting between them. CDR3 residues: CASSQSSGLCTGELFF. The CDR3 nucleotides are TGCGCCAGCAGTCAATCGTCAGGACTTTGCACCGGGGAGCTGTTTTTT.

V usage is TRBV29-1 and J usage is TRBJ2-7; 9 bases are a match to TRBD1. CDR1 and CDR2 (germline): SQVTM, ANQGSEA. V shed 6 bases, J shed 2 bases, and the junction held 5 bases outside the gene matches. The CDR3 runs to 13 residues. Written as DNA, the CDR3 is TGCAGCGTGGGACAGGGAGGACCCTACGAGCAGTACTTC. It is translated as CSVGQGGPYEQYF.

This clone was seen a few times. This chain connects TRBV29-1 to TRBJ2-4; D not resolved. The CDR3 is made up of 15 amino acids. Germline CDR1 SQVTM, CDR2 ANQGSEA. Trimming removed 5 bases at V and 0 bases at J, with 14 bases between. Here the CDR3 reads CSVRADLLAKNIQYF. DNA for the CDR3: TGCAGCGTTCGGGCCGACCTTCTAGCCAAAAACATTCAGTACTTC.

This chain uses TRBV27 with TRBJ1-5; D might be TRBD1 (6 bases). The CDR3 runs 13 residues. Germline CDR1 and CDR2: MNHEY and SMNVEV (reference sequence). Trimming took off 8 bases at V and 4 bases at J, with 12 bases between the two ends. DNA of the CDR3: TGTGCCAGCCTAGACAGGCCAAATCAGCCCCAGCATTTT. Its protein product is CASLDRPNQPQHF.

V and J are TRBV30 and TRBJ1-2; no reliable D call. Germline lookup yields CDR1 GTSNPN and CDR2 SVGIG (reference sequence). The CDR3 consists of 13 residues. V lost 0 bases, J lost 2 bases, and 7 bases lay in between. DNA for the CDR3: TGTGCCTGGAGTGTAAATTTAAACTATGGCTACACCTTC. Protein sequence: CAWSVNLNYGYTF.

This clone was picked up a small number of times. The V gene is TRBV15, the J gene TRBJ2-3, with D perhaps matching TRBD2 (5 bases). Per the germline V gene, CDR1 is LNHNV and CDR2 is YYDKDF (reference sequence). Between the trimmed V and J ends, which lost 0 bases and 0 bases, there was a span of 22 bases. This CDR3 comprises 20 residues. CDR3 DNA: TGTGCCACCAGCAGAGACAAGCTTGCTACTAGAGCCTCTAGCACAGATACGCAGTATTTT. It translates to CATSRDKLATRASSTDTQYF.

This chain links TRBV29-1 with TRBJ2-7, with 7 bases that match TRBD1. The CDR3 contains 11 residues. Germline V lookup: CDR1 SQVTM, CDR2 ANQGSEA. Trimming removed 7 bases from V and 2 bases from J; junction bases left unmatched: 2. CDR3 residues: CSGGTAYEQYF. In nucleotides, the CDR3 is TGCAGCGGAGGGACAGCCTACGAGCAGTACTTC.

The chain employs TRBV4-3 and TRBJ2-7, with a weak D call TRBD2 (6 bases). With 4 bases removed from V and 7 bases from J, the gap between germline ends came to 14 bases. Germline CDR1 is LGHNA and CDR2 is YSLEER. The CDR3 loop spans 13 amino acids. CDR3 bases: TGCGCCAGCAGCCTAAGGGAGGTAGGGGAGCAGTACTTC. Translating it yields CASSLREVGEQYF.